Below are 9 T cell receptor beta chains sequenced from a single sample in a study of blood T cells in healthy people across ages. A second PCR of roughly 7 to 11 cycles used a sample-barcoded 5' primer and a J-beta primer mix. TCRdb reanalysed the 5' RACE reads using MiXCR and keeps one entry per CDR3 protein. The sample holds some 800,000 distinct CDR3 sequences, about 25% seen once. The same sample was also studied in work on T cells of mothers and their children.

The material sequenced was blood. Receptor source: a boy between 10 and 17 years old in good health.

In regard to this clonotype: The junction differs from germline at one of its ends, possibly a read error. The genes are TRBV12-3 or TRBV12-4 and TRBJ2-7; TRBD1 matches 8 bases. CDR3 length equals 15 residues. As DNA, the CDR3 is TGTGCCGGCAGTTTTATCACAGGGGGATACTACGAGCAGTACTTC. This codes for CAGSFITGGYYEQYF.

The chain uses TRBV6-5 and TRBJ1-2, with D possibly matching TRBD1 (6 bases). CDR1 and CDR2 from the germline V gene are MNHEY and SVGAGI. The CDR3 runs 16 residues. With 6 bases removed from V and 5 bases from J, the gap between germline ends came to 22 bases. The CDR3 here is CASSSRGSEGVYGYTF. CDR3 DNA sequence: TGTGCCAGCAGCAGCAGAGGGTCCGAGGGGGTGTATGGCTACACCTTC.

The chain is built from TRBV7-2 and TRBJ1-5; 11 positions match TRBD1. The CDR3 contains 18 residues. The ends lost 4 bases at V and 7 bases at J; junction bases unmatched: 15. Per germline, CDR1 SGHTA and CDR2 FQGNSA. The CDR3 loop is CASSSPGQGGYGAQPQHF. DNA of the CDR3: TGTGCCAGCAGCTCTCCGGGACAGGGGGGTTACGGTGCCCAGCCCCAGCATTTT.

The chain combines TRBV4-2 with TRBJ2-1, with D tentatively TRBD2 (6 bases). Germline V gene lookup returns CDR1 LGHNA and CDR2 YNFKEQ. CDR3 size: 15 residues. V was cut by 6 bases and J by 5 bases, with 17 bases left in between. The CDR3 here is CASSPVAAPDNEQFF. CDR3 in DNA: TGTGCCAGCAGTCCCGTAGCGGCACCTGACAATGAGCAGTTCTTC.

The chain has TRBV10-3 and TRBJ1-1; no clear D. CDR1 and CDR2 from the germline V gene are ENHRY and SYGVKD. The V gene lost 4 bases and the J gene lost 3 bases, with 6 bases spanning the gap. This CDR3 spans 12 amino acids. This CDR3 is CAISVGYTEAFF. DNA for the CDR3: TGTGCCATCAGTGTGGGGTACACTGAAGCTTTCTTT.

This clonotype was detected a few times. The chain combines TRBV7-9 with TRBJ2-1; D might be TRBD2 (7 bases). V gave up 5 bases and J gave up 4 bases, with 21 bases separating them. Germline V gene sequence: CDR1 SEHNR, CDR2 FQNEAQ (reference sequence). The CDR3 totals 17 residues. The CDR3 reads CASSPRGAQGAYNEQFF. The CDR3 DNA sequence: TGTGCCAGCAGCCCCCGGGGGGCCCAGGGCGCATACAATGAGCAGTTCTTC.

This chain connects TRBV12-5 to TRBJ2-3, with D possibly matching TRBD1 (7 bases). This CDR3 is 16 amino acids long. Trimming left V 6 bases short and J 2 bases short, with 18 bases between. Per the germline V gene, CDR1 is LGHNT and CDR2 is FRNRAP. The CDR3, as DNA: TGTGCTAGTGGCCTTCATGGAGGGACAGACACAGATACGCAGTATTTT. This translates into CASGLHGGTDTDTQYF.

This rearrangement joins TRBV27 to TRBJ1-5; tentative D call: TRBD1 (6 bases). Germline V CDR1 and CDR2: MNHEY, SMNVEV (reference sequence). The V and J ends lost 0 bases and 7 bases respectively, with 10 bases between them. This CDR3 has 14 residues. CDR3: CASSLSGQTQPQHF. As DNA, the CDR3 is TGTGCCAGCAGTTTATCCGGACAGACCCAGCCCCAGCATTTT.

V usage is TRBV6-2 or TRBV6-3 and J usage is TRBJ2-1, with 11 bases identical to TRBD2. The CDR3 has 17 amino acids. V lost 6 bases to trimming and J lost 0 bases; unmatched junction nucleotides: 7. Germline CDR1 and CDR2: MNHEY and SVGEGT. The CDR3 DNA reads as TGTGCCAGCAGCGATACTAGCGGGAGCCCCTCCTACAATGAGCAGTTCTTC. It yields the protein CASSDTSGSPSYNEQFF.